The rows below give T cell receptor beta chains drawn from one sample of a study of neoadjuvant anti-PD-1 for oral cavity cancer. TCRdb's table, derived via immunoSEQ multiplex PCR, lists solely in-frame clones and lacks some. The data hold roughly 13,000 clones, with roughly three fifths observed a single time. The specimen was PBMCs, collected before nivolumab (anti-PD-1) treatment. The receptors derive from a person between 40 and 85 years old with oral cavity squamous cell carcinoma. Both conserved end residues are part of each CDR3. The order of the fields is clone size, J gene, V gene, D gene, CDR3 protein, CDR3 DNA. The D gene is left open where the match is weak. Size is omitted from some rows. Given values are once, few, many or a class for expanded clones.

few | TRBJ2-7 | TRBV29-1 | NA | CSAEGVGGYEQYF | TGCAGCGCCGAGGGTGTAGGGGGCTACGAGCAGTACTTC
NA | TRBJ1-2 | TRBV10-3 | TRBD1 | CAISPTGAGYTF | TGTGCCATCAGTCCCACAGGGGCCGGCTACACCTTC
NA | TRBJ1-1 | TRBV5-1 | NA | CASSEGRMNTEAFF | TGCGCCAGCAGCGAGGGACGGATGAACACTGAAGCTTTCTTT
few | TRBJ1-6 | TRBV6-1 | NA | CASNSGPWDSPLHF | TGTGCCAGCAATTCCGGGCCTTGGGATTCACCCCTCCACTTT
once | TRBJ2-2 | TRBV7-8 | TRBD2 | CASSASSGSMWTGELFF | TGTGCCAGCAGCGCCTCTAGCGGGAGTATGTGGACCGGGGAGCTGTTTTTT
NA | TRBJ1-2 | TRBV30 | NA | CAWERDRFYGYTF | TGTGCCTGGGAAAGGGACCGATTCTATGGCTACACCTTC
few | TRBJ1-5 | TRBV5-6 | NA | CASSQAGDNQPQHF | TGTGCCAGCAGTCAAGCCGGGGATAATCAGCCCCAGCATTTT
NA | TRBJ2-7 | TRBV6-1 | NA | CASSEGYEQYF | TGTGCCAGCAGTGAAGGCTATGAGCAGTACTTC
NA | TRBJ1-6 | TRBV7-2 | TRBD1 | CASSLIDRDGSPLHF | TGTGCCAGCAGCCTTATCGACAGGGATGGTTCACCCCTCCACTTT
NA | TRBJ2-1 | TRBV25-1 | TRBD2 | CASSDAGTSVKQFF | TGTGCCAGCAGTGACGCCGGGACTAGCGTAAAGCAGTTCTTC
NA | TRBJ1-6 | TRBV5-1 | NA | CASSPSSGPDSPLHF | TGCGCCAGCAGCCCATCGTCAGGCCCGGATTCACCCCTCCACTTT
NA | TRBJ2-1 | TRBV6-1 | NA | CASTANSGWQFF | TGTGCCAGCACCGCGAACTCGGGATGGCAGTTCTTC
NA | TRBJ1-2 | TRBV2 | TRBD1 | CASSRDRSSIGYTF | TGTGCCAGCAGCAGGGACAGGTCTTCTATTGGCTACACCTTC
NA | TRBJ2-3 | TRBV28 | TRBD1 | CASRQGTGTDTQYF | TGTGCCAGCAGACAGGGGACAGGCACAGATACGCAGTATTTT